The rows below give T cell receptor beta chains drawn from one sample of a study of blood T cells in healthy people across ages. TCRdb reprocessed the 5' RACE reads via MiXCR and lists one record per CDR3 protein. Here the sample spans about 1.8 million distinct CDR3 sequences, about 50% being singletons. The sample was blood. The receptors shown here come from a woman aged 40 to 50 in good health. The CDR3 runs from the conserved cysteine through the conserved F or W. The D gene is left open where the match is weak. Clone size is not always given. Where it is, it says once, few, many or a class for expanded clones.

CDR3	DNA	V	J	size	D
CASETSGGSYEQFF	TGTGCCAGCGAGACTAGCGGGGGGTCGTATGAGCAGTTCTTC	TRBV28	TRBJ2-1	NA	TRBD2
CASSSRYGDTQYF	TGTGCCAGCAGCTCGCGCTATGGTGATACGCAGTATTTT	TRBV7-2	TRBJ2-3	NA	NA
CASSPPTSPPQYF	TGTGCCAGCAGCCCCCCGACCTCCCCTCCGCAGTACTTC	TRBV7-9	TRBJ2-5	few	NA
CSAFNPTSVEYF	TGCAGTGCTTTTAACCCGACTAGCGTGGAGTACTTC	TRBV20-1	TRBJ2-7	NA	TRBD2
CASSLAQGNSYEQYF	TGTGCCAGCAGTTTAGCCCAGGGAAACTCCTACGAGCAGTACTTC	TRBV12-3/TRBV12-4	TRBJ2-7	few	NA
CASSPDRALNTEAFF	TGTGCCAGCAGCCCAGACAGGGCCTTGAACACTGAAGCTTTCTTT	TRBV7-2	TRBJ1-1	few	TRBD1
CSARGIGNEKLFF	TGCAGTGCTAGGGGAATTGGGAATGAAAAACTGTTTTTT	TRBV20-1	TRBJ1-4	NA	NA
CASSVDGTQNNEQFF	TGTGCCAGCAGCGTAGACGGGACTCAAAACAATGAGCAGTTCTTC	TRBV9	TRBJ2-1	NA	NA
CASKTGVYGYTF	TGTGCCAGCAAGACAGGGGTCTATGGCTACACCTTC	TRBV2	TRBJ1-2	NA	TRBD1
CASSGKSGLRTDTQYF	TGTGCCAGCAGCGGCAAGTCAGGGTTGAGGACAGATACGCAGTATTTT	TRBV13	TRBJ2-3	few	NA
CASSEAPGGETQYF	TGCGCCAGCAGCGAGGCACCGGGGGGAGAGACCCAGTACTTC	TRBV5-1	TRBJ2-5	NA	TRBD2
CSARSGRGSQETQYF	TGCAGTGCTAGGTCGGGTAGGGGAAGCCAAGAGACCCAGTACTTC	TRBV20-1	TRBJ2-5	once	NA
CASSYSGGHEQFF	TGTGCCAGCAGTTACTCAGGGGGGCATGAGCAGTTCTTC	TRBV6-5	TRBJ2-1	few	NA
CASNELQGRGSYNEQFF	TGTGCCAGCAACGAATTACAGGGGCGGGGTTCCTACAATGAGCAGTTCTTC	TRBV27	TRBJ2-1	NA	NA
CSATSTSGVSVAQYF	TGCAGTGCTACCTCGACTAGCGGGGTATCGGTGGCCCAGTACTTC	TRBV20-1	TRBJ2-5	NA	TRBD2
CSRELVSSYEQYF	TGCAGTCGTGAGTTAGTGAGCTCCTACGAGCAGTACTTC	TRBV20-1	TRBJ2-7	NA	NA
CASNTGRDGAEAFF	TGTGCCAGCAATACGGGACGGGATGGGGCTGAAGCTTTCTTT	TRBV28	TRBJ1-1	few	NA
CASSQALGGHFSGANVLTF	TGCGCCAGCAGCCAAGCCCTAGGAGGACACTTCTCTGGGGCCAACGTCCTGACTTTC	TRBV4-3	TRBJ2-6	NA	NA
CSYRSPETQYF	TGCAGCTACAGGAGTCCGGAGACCCAGTACTTC	TRBV29-1	TRBJ2-5	many	NA
CASSISRALNEQYF	TGTGCCAGCAGTATAAGCAGGGCATTGAACGAGCAGTACTTC	TRBV27	TRBJ2-7	NA	NA
CASSLSFLAGAYNEQFF	TGTGCCAGCAGTCTCTCTTTCCTAGCGGGGGCCTACAATGAGCAGTTCTTC	TRBV12-3/TRBV12-4	TRBJ2-1	NA	TRBD2
CASSLAIAVNTEAFF	TGTGCCAGCAGCTTGGCCATCGCAGTTAACACTGAAGCTTTCTTT	TRBV5-6	TRBJ1-1	NA	NA
CATSSPPLAGSGDTQYF	TGTGCCACCAGCAGCCCCCCACTAGCGGGGTCCGGAGATACGCAGTATTTT	TRBV15	TRBJ2-3	NA	TRBD2
CASSSGGDEQFF	TGTGCCAGCAGTTCCGGGGGCGATGAGCAGTTCTTC	TRBV6-5	TRBJ2-1	many	NA
CASSFGPPGETQYF	TGTGCCAGCAGTTTCGGGCCCCCCGGAGAGACCCAGTACTTC	TRBV25-1	TRBJ2-5	few	NA
CASSSTGTPTGELFF	TGTGCCAGCAGTTCGACCGGGACTCCCACCGGGGAGCTGTTTTTT	TRBV2	TRBJ2-2	NA	NA
CSATAIGSDTQYF	TGCAGTGCTACCGCCATTGGTTCAGATACGCAGTATTTT	TRBV20-1	TRBJ2-3	NA	NA
CATSREYTQYF	TGTGCCACCAGCAGAGAGTATACGCAGTATTTT	TRBV15	TRBJ2-3	few	NA
CASSQDVWLLSGANVLTF	TGCGCCAGCAGCCAAGATGTGTGGTTGCTCTCTGGGGCCAACGTCCTGACTTTC	TRBV4-3	TRBJ2-6	NA	NA
CASSVDGHQEQFF	TGTGCCAGCAGCGTAGACGGACACCAGGAGCAGTTCTTC	TRBV9	TRBJ2-1	NA	NA
CAISNRQLQETQFF	TGTGCCATCAGCAACCGACAGCTCCAAGAGACCCAGTTCTTC	TRBV10-3	TRBJ2-1	NA	NA
CSARDTGLAYNEQYF	TGCAGTGCTAGAGATACAGGGTTAGCCTACAATGAGCAGTACTTC	TRBV20-1	TRBJ2-7	NA	NA
CATSDFGLNYGYTF	TGTGCCACCAGTGATTTTGGACTGAACTATGGCTACACCTTC	TRBV24-1	TRBJ1-2	few	NA
CASSSPPGQGVYEQYF	TGTGCCAGCAGCTCACCCCCGGGACAGGGGGTCTACGAGCAGTACTTC	TRBV7-2	TRBJ2-7	NA	TRBD1
CASSQGEASYEQYF	TGTGCCAGCAGCCAAGGGGAGGCATCCTACGAGCAGTACTTC	TRBV3-1	TRBJ2-7	NA	NA
CSARDLRVPLEQYF	TGCAGTGCTAGAGATTTGAGGGTACCTCTCGAGCAGTACTTC	TRBV20-1	TRBJ2-7	few	NA
CASSGGGARSNEQFF	TGTGCCAGCAGTGGCGGGGGGGCGCGTTCCAATGAGCAGTTCTTC	TRBV7-9	TRBJ2-1	NA	TRBD2
CASSPMTEIYGYTF	TGTGCCAGCTCACCAATGACAGAAATCTATGGCTACACCTTC	TRBV18	TRBJ1-2	NA	NA
CAGAAQGGEQFF	TGTGCCGGGGCGGCTCAGGGAGGCGAGCAGTTCTTC	TRBV6-2/TRBV6-3	TRBJ2-1	few	NA
CASRRQDYNEQFF	TGTGCCAGCAGGCGTCAGGACTACAATGAGCAGTTCTTC	TRBV12-3/TRBV12-4	TRBJ2-1	few	NA
CASSQLGGLTNEKLFF	TGTGCCAGCAGCCAGCTTGGAGGGCTGACTAATGAAAAACTGTTTTTT	TRBV3-1	TRBJ1-4	NA	NA
CASSQDLGGEHYGYTF	TGCGCCAGCAGCCAAGATTTAGGGGGCGAGCACTATGGCTACACCTTC	TRBV4-3	TRBJ1-2	NA	TRBD1
CASSQETLLAGGRGEQYF	TGTGCCAGCAGCCAAGAGACGTTACTAGCGGGGGGGCGCGGTGAGCAGTACTTC	TRBV4-2	TRBJ2-5	NA	TRBD2
CASSYGQTGFYSPLHF	TGTGCCAGCAGTTACGGCCAAACAGGGTTCTATTCACCCCTCCACTTT	TRBV27	TRBJ1-6	NA	NA